The 13 T cell receptor beta chains presented below share a single source sample, sequenced in a study of identical twins. One entry per CDR3 protein, called by TCRdb with MiXCR from the 5' RACE reads. Of about 700,000 distinct CDR3 sequences in the sample, around 6% were seen once. Sequencing input: naive T cells sorted from blood. Receptors originate from a man aged 18 to 30 in good health.

This clonotype occurred many times. This rearrangement joins TRBV12-3 or TRBV12-4 to TRBJ1-1, with D hard to call. Trimming left V 8 bases short and J 3 bases short, with 13 bases between. The CDR3 is made up of 13 amino acids. This CDR3 reads CASSGEWDTEAFF. In nucleotides, the CDR3 is TGTGCCAGCTCCGGGGAGTGGGACACTGAAGCTTTCTTT.

This clonotype was counted ten times or more. In DNA, the CDR3 is TGCAGCGTCCGGAGCGGGGGGTTAGGCAATGAGCAGTTCTTC. Translating gives CSVRSGGLGNEQFF. The J gene is TRBJ2-1, the V gene TRBV29-1; 9 bases are a match to TRBD2. CDR1 is SQVTM, CDR2 ANQGSEA, per germline. This CDR3 has 14 amino acids. V dropped 6 bases and J dropped 6; count of bases not matched to a gene: 9.

The table lists this clonotype with many counts. This sequence joins TRBV27 and TRBJ2-2; no clear D gene. The CDR3 has 13 residues. The V gene's germline CDR1 is MNHEY and CDR2 SMNVEV (reference sequence). Trimming shortened V by 2 bases and J by 3 bases, and 4 bases separated the two germline ends. The CDR3 loop is CASSLLYTGELFF. The CDR3 DNA reads TGTGCCAGCAGTTTACTTTACACCGGGGAGCTGTTTTTT.

Only a few counts were recorded for this clonotype. V gene TRBV10-3 combines with J gene TRBJ1-1; the D is unclear. V lost 4 bases and J lost 0, with 12 bases in between. Germline CDR1 and CDR2: ENHRY and SYGVKD. The CDR3 totals 15 residues. CDR3 amino acids: CAISVGLRLNTEAFF. The CDR3 bases are TGTGCCATCAGTGTTGGGTTACGGTTGAACACTGAAGCTTTCTTT.

There are many counts of this clonotype. This chain connects TRBV12-3 or TRBV12-4 to TRBJ2-7; D is perhaps TRBD1 (6 bases). The V end lost 6 bases, the J end lost 6 bases, and 12 bases lay between the germline ends. This CDR3 comprises 12 residues. This CDR3 is CASSDNRAEQYV. For the CDR3, the DNA is TGTGCCAGCAGCGATAACAGGGCCGAGCAGTACGTC.

Of note for this clonotype: A much larger clone lies one base from this, so it may be a read error. The chain is built from TRBV20-1 and TRBJ2-3; 8 bases line up with TRBD2. The CDR3 covers 15 residues. Per the germline V gene, CDR1 is DFQATT and CDR2 is SNEGSKA (reference sequence). The CDR3 DNA reads as TGCAGTGTAACGACTAGCGTGGGTAGCACAGGTACGCAGTATTTT. Protein product: CSVTTSVGSTGTQYF.

J is TRBJ2-2 and V is TRBV24-1, with TRBD1 as a possible D gene (6 bases). Between the trimmed V and J ends, which lost 3 bases and 6 bases, there was a span of 19 bases. The CDR3 is 17 amino acids. Germline CDR1 and CDR2: KGHDR and SFDVKD. The CDR3 reads CATSDPHRDDGPGELFF. The DNA for the CDR3 is TGTGCCACCAGTGATCCCCACAGGGACGATGGGCCCGGGGAGCTGTTTTTT.

This clonotype was recorded a few times. The junction and the germline gene differ at one end; a read error may be behind it. J is TRBJ1-1 and V is TRBV7-9; D uncertain. Germline V gene sequence: CDR1 SEHNR, CDR2 FQNEAQ (reference sequence). CDR3 length: 15 residues. This chain's CDR3 is CASSNTNRATGESFF. DNA of the CDR3: TGTGCCAGCAGCAACACAAACCGGGCCACTGGTGAATCTTTCTTT.

This clonotype was detected ten times or more. The genes are TRBV29-1 and TRBJ2-1; no clear D gene. Trimming took 7 bases from V and 0 from J, leaving 10 bases between them. The CDR3 covers 13 residues. Germline V gene data show CDR1 as SQVTM and CDR2 as ANQGSEA. This chain's CDR3 is CSAGVSSYNEQFF. In nucleotides, the CDR3 is TGCAGCGCTGGGGTGAGCTCCTACAATGAGCAGTTCTTC.

This clonotype has just a few counts. DNA for the CDR3: TGTGCCAGCAGCCTCTCACGTATGGACATTCAGTACTTC. It translates to CASSLSRMDIQYF. V gene TRBV14 combines with J gene TRBJ2-4; D remains unclear. Germline V gene lookup returns CDR1 SGHDN and CDR2 FVKESK. CDR3 length equals 13 residues. Trimming shortened V by 4 bases and J by 8 bases, and 12 bases separated the two germline ends.

J is TRBJ2-7 and V is TRBV7-9; 7 bases map to TRBD1. This CDR3 is built from 14 residues. With 6 bases clipped from V and 5 bases from J, the junction kept 10 bases outside the gene matches. The germline gives CDR1 SEHNR, CDR2 FQNEAQ (reference sequence). The CDR3 DNA sequence: TGTGCCAGCAGTCGGGGCGACAGGGTCCACGAGCAGTACTTC. Translating gives CASSRGDRVHEQYF.

In its sample, this clonotype was seen a few times. The chain couples TRBV7-2 to TRBJ2-7, with D tentatively TRBD1 (6 bases). Germline CDR1 and CDR2: SGHTA and FQGNSA. Trimming pared 3 bases from V and 2 bases from J, leaving 14 bases between. This CDR3 comprises 15 residues. The chain's CDR3 is CASSLGAVNPYEQYF. Written as DNA, the CDR3 is TGTGCCAGCAGCTTGGGGGCAGTGAATCCCTACGAGCAGTACTTC.

This clonotype was counted at least ten times. The chain couples TRBV28 to TRBJ1-6, with D uncertain. Per the germline V gene, CDR1 is MDHEN and CDR2 is SYDVKM. V shed 6 bases and J shed 10 bases, with 25 bases lying between them. This CDR3 is built from 17 residues. This chain's CDR3 is CASRSEGAAPGMSPLHF. In DNA form, the CDR3 reads TGTGCCAGCAGATCAGAGGGTGCGGCCCCGGGGATGTCACCCCTCCACTTT.